This T cell receptor beta chain was sequenced for a study of technical replicates of blood from a handful of donors. V gave up 6 bases and J gave up 4 bases, with 15 bases separating them. Germline-derived CDR1 and CDR2 are MNHNY and SVGAGI (reference sequence). This CDR3 is built from 15 residues. This table comes from immunoSEQ multiplex PCR, and its TCRdb copy is limited to in-frame clones, with some not included. The sample consists of about 75,000 clones, 95% to 98% of them appearing once. This clone was recorded once. The TCR sequence derives from a human donor in good health. Material for sequencing was T cells isolated from PBMCs. This chain joins TRBV6-6 and TRBJ1-4; D is ambiguous. Written as DNA, the CDR3 is TGTGCCAGCAGATTCTGGGCAGCTGATAATGAAAAACTGTTTTTT. Translating it yields CASRFWAADNEKLFF.